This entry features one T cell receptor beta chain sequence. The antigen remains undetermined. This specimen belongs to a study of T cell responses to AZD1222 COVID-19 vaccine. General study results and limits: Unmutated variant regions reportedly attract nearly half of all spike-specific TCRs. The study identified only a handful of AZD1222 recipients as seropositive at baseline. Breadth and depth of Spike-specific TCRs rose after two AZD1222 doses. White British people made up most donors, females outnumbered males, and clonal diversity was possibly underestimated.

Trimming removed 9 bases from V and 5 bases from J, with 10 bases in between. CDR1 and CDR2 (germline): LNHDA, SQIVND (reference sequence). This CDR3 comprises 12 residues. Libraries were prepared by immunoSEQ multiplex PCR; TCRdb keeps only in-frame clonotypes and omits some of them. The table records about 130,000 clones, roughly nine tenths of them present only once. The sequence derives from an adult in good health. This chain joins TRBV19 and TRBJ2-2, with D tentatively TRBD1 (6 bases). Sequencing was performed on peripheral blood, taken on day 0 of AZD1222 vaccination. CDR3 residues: CASGTLTGELFF. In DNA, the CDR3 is TGTGCCAGCGGGACACTTACCGGGGAGCTGTTTTTT.